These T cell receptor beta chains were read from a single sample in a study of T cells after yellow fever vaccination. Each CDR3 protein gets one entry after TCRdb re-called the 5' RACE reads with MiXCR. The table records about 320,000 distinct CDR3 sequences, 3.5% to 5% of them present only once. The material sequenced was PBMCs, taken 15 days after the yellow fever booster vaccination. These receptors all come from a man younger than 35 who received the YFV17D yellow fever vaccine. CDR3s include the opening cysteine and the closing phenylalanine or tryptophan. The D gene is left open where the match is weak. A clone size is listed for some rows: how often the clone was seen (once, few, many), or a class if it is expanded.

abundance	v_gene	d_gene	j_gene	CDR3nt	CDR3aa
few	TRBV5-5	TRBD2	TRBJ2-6	TGTGCCAGCAGCTTGCCCAGGGAGGGTGGGGCCAACGTCCTGACTTTC	CASSLPREGGANVLTF
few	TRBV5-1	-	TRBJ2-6	TGCGCCAGCAGCTTGAGGGGTACCAGGGTAGGTGGGGCCAACGTCCTGACTTTC	CASSLRGTRVGGANVLTF
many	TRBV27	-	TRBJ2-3	TGTGCCAGCAGTTTAACAGGACCAGATACGCAGTATTTT	CASSLTGPDTQYF
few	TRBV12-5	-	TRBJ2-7	TGTGCTAGCCTTCAGGGGAATTCCTACGAGCAGTACTTC	CASLQGNSYEQYF
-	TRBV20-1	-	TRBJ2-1	TGCAGTGCTAGAGTAGACGGTGAGCAGTTCTTC	CSARVDGEQFF
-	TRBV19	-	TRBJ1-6	TGTGCCAGTAGTGCCCAGGGTATTGGTTCACCCCTCCACTTT	CASSAQGIGSPLHF
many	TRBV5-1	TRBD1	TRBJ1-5	TGCGCCAGCAGCTTGATTGGAGGGGGCGAGCCCCAGCATTTT	CASSLIGGGEPQHF
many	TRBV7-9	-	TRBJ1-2	TGTGCCAGCAGCCTAGAGGAGGGTGGCTACACCTTC	CASSLEEGGYTF
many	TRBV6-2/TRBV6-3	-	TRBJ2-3	TGTGCCAGCAGTTACTCTCGGCTAGCTGTGTTGCCCACAGATACGCAGTATTTT	CASSYSRLAVLPTDTQYF
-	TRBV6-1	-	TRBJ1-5	TGTGCCAGCATTGAGCTGTCCTGGGGCGAGGGTCAGCCCCAGCATTTT	CASIELSWGEGQPQHF
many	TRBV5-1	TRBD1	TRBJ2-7	TGCGCCAGCAGCTTCGAACAGGGGGCAGTTATCTACGAGCAGTACTTC	CASSFEQGAVIYEQYF
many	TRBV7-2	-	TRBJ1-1	TGTGCCAGCAGCTTAACCGGGCCCCCGAGCACTGAAGCTTTCTTT	CASSLTGPPSTEAFF
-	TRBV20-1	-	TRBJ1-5	TGCAGTGCTAGTCCTCTCGACAGTTATCAGCCCCAGCATTTT	CSASPLDSYQPQHF
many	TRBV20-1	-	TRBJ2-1	TGCAGTGCTCCTCTCGGGTTTGAGCAGTTCTTC	CSAPLGFEQFF
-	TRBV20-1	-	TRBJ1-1	TGCAGTGCCCGGCTAACAGGGTCTGACACTGAAGCTTTCTTT	CSARLTGSDTEAFF
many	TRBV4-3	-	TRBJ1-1	TGCGCCAGCAGCCAATTAGGGGGAGACACTGAAGCTTTCTTT	CASSQLGGDTEAFF
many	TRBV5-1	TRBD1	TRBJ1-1	TGCGCCAGCAGTCCTTCTTCAGGGGGGAGAACTGAAGCTTTCTTT	CASSPSSGGRTEAFF
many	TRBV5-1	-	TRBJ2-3	TGCGCCAGCAGCTTGGGCCTCGAAAGTAGCACAGATACGCAGTATTTT	CASSLGLESSTDTQYF
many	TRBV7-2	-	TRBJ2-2	TGTGCCAGCAGCTTACAGATCACCGGGGAGCTGTTTTTT	CASSLQITGELFF
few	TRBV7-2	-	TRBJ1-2	TGTGCCAGCAGCTACCGGGACAACTATGGCTACACCTTC	CASSYRDNYGYTF
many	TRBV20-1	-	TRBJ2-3	TGCAGTGCTTTACTAGACGCGAGAACAGATACGCAGTATTTT	CSALLDARTDTQYF
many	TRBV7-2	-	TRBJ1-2	TGTGCCAGCAGCGAACCGGGGGGAGCGGGCTACACCTTC	CASSEPGGAGYTF
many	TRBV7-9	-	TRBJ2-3	TGTGCCAGCAGCCCAGTGTCGGAGCACACAGATACGCAGTATTTT	CASSPVSEHTDTQYF
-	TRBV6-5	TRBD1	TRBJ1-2	TGTGCCAGCAGTTACTCGGAACAGGGGTTCCCCAACTATGGCTACACCTTC	CASSYSEQGFPNYGYTF
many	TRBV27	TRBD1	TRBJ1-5	TGTGCCAGCAGTTCCCAGGGGGCAGGGAGCAATCAGCCCCAGCATTTT	CASSSQGAGSNQPQHF
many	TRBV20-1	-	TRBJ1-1	TGCAGTGCGGGTGGGGGGAAGGGGGACACTGAAGCTTTCTTT	CSAGGGKGDTEAFF
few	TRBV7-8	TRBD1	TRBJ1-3	TGTGCCAGCAGACAACAGGGGGCTGATTTCGGAAACACCATATATTTT	CASRQQGADFGNTIYF
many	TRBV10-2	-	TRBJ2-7	TGCGCCAGCAGTCGGTCCTCCGACCAAGGGGAGCAGTACTTC	CASSRSSDQGEQYF
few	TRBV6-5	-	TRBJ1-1	TGTGCCAGCAGTTACTCCAGACAGAACACTGAAGCTTTCTTT	CASSYSRQNTEAFF
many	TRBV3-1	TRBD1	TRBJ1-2	TGTGCCAGCAGCCAAGCAGCAGGGGGCTATGGCTACACCTTC	CASSQAAGGYGYTF
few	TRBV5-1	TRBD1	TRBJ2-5	TGCGCCAGCAGCCCGGGACAGCCGTACCAAGAGACCCAGTACTTC	CASSPGQPYQETQYF
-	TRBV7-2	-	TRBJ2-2	TGTGCCAGCAGCCTCGAGAGTTATCGTGCGAACACCGGGGAGCTGTTTTTT	CASSLESYRANTGELFF